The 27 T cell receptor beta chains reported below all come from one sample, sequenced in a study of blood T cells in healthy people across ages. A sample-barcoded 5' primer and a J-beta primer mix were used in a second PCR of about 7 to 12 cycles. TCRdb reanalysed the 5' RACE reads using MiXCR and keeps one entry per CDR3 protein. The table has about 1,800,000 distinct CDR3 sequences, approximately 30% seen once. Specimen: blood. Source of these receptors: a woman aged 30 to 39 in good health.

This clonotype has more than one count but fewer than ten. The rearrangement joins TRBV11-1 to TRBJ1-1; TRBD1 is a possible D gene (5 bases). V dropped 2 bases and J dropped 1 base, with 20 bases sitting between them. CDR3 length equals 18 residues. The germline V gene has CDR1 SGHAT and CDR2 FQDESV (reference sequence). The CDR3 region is CASSLKFLGTFWNTEAFF. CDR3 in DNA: TGTGCCAGCAGCTTAAAGTTTTTGGGGACGTTTTGGAACACTGAAGCTTTCTTT.

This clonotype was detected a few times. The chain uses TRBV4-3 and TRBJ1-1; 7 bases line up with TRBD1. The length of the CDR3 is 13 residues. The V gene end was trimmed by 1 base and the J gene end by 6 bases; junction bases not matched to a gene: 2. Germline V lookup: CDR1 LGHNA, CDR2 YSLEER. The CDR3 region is CASSQAQGSEAFF. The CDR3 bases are TGCGCCAGCAGCCAAGCACAGGGGTCTGAAGCTTTCTTT.

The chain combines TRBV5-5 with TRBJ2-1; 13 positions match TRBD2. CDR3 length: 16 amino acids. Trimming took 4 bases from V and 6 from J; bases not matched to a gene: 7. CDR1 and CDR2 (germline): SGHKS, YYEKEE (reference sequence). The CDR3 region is CASSPERTSGSNEQFF. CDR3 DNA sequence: TGTGCCAGCAGCCCTGAGCGGACTAGCGGGAGCAATGAGCAGTTCTTC. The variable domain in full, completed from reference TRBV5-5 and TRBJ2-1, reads DAGVTQSPTHLIKTRGQQVTLRCSPISGHKSVSWYQQVLGQGPQFIFQYYEKEERGRGNFPDRFSARQFPNYSSELNVNALLLGDSALYLCASSPERTSGSNEQFFGPGTRLTVL.

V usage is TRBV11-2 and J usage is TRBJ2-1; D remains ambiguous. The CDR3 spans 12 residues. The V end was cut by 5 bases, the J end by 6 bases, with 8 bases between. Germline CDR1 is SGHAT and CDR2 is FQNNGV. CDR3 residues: CASSHPSNEQFF. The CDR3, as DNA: TGTGCCAGCAGCCACCCCAGCAATGAGCAGTTCTTC.

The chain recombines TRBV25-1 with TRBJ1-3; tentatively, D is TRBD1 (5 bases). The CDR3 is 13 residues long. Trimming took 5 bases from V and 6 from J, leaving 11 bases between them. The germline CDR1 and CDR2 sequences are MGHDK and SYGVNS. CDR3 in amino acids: CASSQMGQNTIYF. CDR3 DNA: TGTGCCAGCAGTCAAATGGGGCAAAACACCATATATTTT.

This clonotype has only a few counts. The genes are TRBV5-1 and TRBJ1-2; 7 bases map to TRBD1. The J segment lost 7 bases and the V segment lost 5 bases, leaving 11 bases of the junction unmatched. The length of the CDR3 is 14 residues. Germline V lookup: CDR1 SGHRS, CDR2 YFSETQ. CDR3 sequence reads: CASRRDSLLSGYTF. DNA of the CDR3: TGCGCCAGCAGACGGGACAGCCTTCTTAGTGGCTACACCTTC.

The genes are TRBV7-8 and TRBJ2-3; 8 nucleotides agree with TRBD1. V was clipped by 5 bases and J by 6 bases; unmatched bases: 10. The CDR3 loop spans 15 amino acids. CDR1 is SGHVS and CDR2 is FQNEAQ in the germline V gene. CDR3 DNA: TGTGCCAGCAGCCCAGCTGTTACAGGGGGGGATACGCAGTATTTT. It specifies CASSPAVTGGDTQYF. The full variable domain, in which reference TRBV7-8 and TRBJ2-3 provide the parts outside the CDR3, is GAGVSQSPRYKVAKRGQDVALRCDPISGHVSLFWYQQALGQGPEFLTYFQNEAQLDKSGLPSDRFFAERPEGSVSTLKIQRTQQEDSAVYLCASSPAVTGGDTQYFGPGTRLTVL.

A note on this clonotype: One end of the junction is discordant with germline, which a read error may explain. CDR3 DNA: TGTGCCAGCACTATAGCCGGGGCACAGAACGCTGAAGCTTTCTTT. Its protein is CASTIAGAQNAEAFF. The chain is built from TRBV12-3 or TRBV12-4 and TRBJ1-1, with D possibly TRBD1 on 5 matching bases. The CDR3 is 15 amino acids.

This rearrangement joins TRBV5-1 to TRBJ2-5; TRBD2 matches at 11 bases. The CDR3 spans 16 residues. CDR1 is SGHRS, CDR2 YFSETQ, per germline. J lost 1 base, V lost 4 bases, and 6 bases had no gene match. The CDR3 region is CASSMLAGGLQETQYF. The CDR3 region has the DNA TGCGCCAGCAGCATGCTAGCGGGGGGCCTCCAAGAGACCCAGTACTTC.

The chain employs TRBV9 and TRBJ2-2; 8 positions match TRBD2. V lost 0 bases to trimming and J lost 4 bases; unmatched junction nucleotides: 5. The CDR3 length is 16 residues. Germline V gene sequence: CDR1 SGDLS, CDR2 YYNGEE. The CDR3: CASSVDDGRVTGELFF. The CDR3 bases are TGTGCCAGCAGCGTAGACGACGGGAGGGTCACCGGGGAGCTGTTTTTT. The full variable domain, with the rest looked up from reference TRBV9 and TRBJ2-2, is DSGVTQTPKHLITATGQRVTLRCSPRSGDLSVYWYQQSLDQGLQFLIQYYNGEERAKGNILERFSAQQFPDLHSELNLSSLELGDSALYFCASSVDDGRVTGELFFGEGSRLTVL.

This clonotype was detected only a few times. CDR3 in DNA: TGTGCCAGCAAGAAAGGCACAGATACGCAGTATTTT. Protein product: CASKKGTDTQYF. The V and J genes are TRBV6-6 and TRBJ2-3; no definite D call. V lost 7 bases and J 1 base, leaving 6 bases between the germline ends. This CDR3 has 12 residues. Germline V gene sequence: CDR1 MNHNY, CDR2 SVGAGI (reference sequence).

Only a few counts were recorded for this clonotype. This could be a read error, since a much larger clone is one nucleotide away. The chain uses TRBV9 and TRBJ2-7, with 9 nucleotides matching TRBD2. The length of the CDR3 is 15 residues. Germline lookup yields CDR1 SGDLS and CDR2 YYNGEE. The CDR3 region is CASGVGAGGAYEQYF. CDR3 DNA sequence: TGTGCCAGCGGCGTAGGAGCGGGGGGTGCCTACGAGCAGTACTTC.

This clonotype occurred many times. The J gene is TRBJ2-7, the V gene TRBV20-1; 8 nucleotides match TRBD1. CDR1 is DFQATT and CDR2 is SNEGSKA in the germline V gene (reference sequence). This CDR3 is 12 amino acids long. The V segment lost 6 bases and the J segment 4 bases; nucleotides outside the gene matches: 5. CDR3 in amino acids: CSAAGGGYEQYF. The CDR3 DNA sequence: TGCAGTGCGGCAGGGGGCGGGTACGAGCAGTACTTC.

CDR3 protein: CASSFGGDDTEAFF. The CDR3 DNA is TGCGCCAGCAGCTTCGGGGGGGATGACACTGAAGCTTTCTTT. V usage is TRBV5-1 and J usage is TRBJ1-1; D perhaps matches TRBD1 (5 bases). Germline-derived CDR1 and CDR2 are SGHRS and YFSETQ. Between the trimmed V and J ends, which lost 2 bases and 3 bases, there was a span of 11 bases. The CDR3 consists of 14 residues.

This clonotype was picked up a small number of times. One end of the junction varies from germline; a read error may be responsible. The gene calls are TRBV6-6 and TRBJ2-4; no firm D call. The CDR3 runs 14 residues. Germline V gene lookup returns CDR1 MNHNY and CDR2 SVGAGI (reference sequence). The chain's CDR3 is CAGSSPDQRDIQYF. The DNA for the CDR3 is TGTGCCGGCAGTTCCCCCGACCAAAGGGACATTCAGTACTTC.

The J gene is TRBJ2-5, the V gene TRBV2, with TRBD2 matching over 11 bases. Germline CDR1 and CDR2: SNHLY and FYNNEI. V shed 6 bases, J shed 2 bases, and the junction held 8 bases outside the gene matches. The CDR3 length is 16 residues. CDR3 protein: CASSLAGGLGQETQYF. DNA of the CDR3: TGTGCCAGCAGCCTAGCGGGGGGCCTGGGGCAAGAGACCCAGTACTTC.

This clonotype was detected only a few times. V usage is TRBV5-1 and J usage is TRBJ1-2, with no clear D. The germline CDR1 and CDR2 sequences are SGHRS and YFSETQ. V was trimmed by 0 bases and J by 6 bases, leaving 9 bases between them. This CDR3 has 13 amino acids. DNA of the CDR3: TGCGCCAGCAGCTTGGGGCAGAGGGATGGCTACACCTTC. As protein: CASSLGQRDGYTF.

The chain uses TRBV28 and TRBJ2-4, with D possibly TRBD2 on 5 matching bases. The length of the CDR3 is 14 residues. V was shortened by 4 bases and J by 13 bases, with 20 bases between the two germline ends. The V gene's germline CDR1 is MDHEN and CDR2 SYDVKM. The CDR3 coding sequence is TGTGCCAGCAGTTCCAGCGAATGGTCGGAGGAGCAGTACTTC. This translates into CASSSSEWSEEQYF.

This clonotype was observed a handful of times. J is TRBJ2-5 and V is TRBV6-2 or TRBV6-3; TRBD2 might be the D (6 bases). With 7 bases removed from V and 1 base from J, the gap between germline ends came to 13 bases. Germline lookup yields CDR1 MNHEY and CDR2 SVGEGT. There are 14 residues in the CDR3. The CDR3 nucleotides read TGTGCCAGCAACCCCGGGACTGTCCAAGAGACCCAGTACTTC. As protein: CASNPGTVQETQYF.

The CDR3 region is CAISEWGDEQFF. CDR3 in DNA: TGTGCCATCAGTGAATGGGGGGATGAGCAGTTCTTC. The chain links TRBV10-3 to TRBJ2-1, with D tentatively TRBD2 (6 bases). CDR1 is ENHRY and CDR2 is SYGVKD in the germline V gene. The CDR3 runs to 12 residues. V lost 3 bases and J lost 8, with 8 bases in between.

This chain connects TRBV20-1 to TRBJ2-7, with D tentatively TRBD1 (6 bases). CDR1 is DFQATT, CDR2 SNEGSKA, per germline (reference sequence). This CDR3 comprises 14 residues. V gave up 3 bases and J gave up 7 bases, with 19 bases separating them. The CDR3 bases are TGCAGTGCTAGCAGGGGCAGGGGCTCCAATGAGCAGTACTTC. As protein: CSASRGRGSNEQYF.

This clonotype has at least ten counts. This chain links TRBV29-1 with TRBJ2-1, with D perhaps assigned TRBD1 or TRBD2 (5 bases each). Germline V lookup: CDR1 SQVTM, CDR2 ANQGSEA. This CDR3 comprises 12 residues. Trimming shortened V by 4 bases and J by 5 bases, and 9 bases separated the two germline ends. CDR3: CSVGDVDNEQFF. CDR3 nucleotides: TGCAGCGTTGGGGACGTAGACAATGAGCAGTTCTTC.

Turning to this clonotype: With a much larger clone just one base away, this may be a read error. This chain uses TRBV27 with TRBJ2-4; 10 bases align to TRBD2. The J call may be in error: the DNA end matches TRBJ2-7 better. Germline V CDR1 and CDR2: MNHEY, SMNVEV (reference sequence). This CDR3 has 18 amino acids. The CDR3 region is CASSGRSGGATGAYEQYF. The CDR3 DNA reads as TGTGCCAGCAGTGGAAGGAGCGGGGGGGCGACTGGGGCCTACGAGCAGTACTTC.

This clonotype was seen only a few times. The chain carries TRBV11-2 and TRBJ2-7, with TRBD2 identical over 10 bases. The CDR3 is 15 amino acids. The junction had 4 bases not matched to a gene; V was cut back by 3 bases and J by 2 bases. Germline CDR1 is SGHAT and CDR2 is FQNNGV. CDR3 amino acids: CASSFLAGVTYEQYF. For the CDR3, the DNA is TGTGCCAGCAGCTTCCTAGCGGGGGTCACCTACGAGCAGTACTTC.

The CDR3 DNA reads TGCGCCAGCAGCTCCCAACCGACAGGACTCTCTGGGGCCAACGTCCTGACTTTC. It specifies CASSSQPTGLSGANVLTF. J is TRBJ2-6 and V is TRBV5-1; possibly TRBD1 for D (6 bases). This CDR3 has 18 amino acids. The V gene's germline CDR1 is SGHRS and CDR2 YFSETQ. V lost 3 bases, J lost 0 bases, and 16 bases lay in between.

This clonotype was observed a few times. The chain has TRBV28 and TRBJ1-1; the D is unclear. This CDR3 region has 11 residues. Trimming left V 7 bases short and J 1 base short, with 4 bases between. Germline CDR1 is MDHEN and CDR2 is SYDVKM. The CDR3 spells CASNQNTEAFF. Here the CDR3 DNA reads TGTGCCAGCAATCAGAACACTGAAGCTTTCTTT.

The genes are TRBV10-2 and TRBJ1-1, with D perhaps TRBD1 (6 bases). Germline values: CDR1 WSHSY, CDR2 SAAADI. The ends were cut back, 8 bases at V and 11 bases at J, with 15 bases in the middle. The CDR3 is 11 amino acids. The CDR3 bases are TGCGCCAGCGGTCAGAGTAGGGGGGCTTTCTTT. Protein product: CASGQSRGAFF.